This entry describes one T cell receptor (beta chain). The data are from a study of CD8 T cells in Susac syndrome. Study information: Intravenous immunoglobulin alone or corticosteroids were being given to patients with Susac syndrome at blood draw, unless they were therapy-naive.

RNA totalling about 0.5 to 1 ug underwent reverse transcription with random hexamers. Amplification of TCR beta CDR3 was carried out by immunoSEQ multiplex PCR, which covered 54 Vbeta and 13 Jbeta segments. Via MiXCR, TCRdb re-called the immunoSEQ multiplex PCR reads, giving one row per CDR3 protein. Of roughly 80,000 distinct CDR3 sequences in the sample, approximately 93% were seen once. Susac syndrome patients met recently defined diagnostic criteria for definite or probable disease. TEMRA cells were FACS-enriched, while CD8+ and CD4+ T cells were negatively isolated. The CDR3 consists of 14 residues. Germline CDR1 reads SGHDT; CDR2 reads YYEEEE. J gave up 0 bases and V 4 bases, and 4 bases lay outside the gene matches.

The chain couples TRBV5-6 to TRBJ2-7; 7 bases are a match to TRBD1. The sequence was collected from a human donor with Susac syndrome. The sequenced material came from CD8+ T cells from PBMCs. CDR3 DNA sequence: TGTGCCAGCAGCGGGGACAGTAGCTCCTACGAGCAGTACTTC. It yields the protein CASSGDSSSYEQYF. Full variable domain (missing parts from reference TRBV5-6 and TRBJ2-7): DAGVTQSPTHLIKTRGQQVTLRCSPKSGHDTVSWYQQALGQGPQFIFQYYEEEERQRGNFPDRFSGHQFPNYSSELNVNALLLGDSALYLCASSGDSSSYEQYFGPGTRLTVT.